The 29 T cell receptor beta chains reported below all come from one sample, sequenced in a study of blood T cell repertoires in COVID-19. Here immunoSEQ multiplex PCR was the method, and the copy in TCRdb shows in-frame clones only, minus some. The sample yields roughly 130,000 clones, almost 85% seen once. The sample consisted of PBMCs or T cells enriched from blood (not recorded which). The receptors shown here come from a man in his forties with acute COVID-19.

J is TRBJ1-4 and V is TRBV27; no clear D. The germline V gene has CDR1 MNHEY and CDR2 SMNVEV (reference sequence). The CDR3 extends over 15 amino acids. With 6 bases removed from V and 3 bases from J, the gap between germline ends came to 14 bases. Here the CDR3 DNA reads TGTGCCAGCAGACCTAGACGGTCCTCTAATGAAAAACTGTTTTTT. Residues: CASRPRRSSNEKLFF.

The chain couples TRBV27 to TRBJ2-3; 8 bases are a match to TRBD2. Germline V CDR1 and CDR2: MNHEY, SMNVEV (reference sequence). J lost 0 bases, V lost 5 bases, and 10 bases had no gene match. The CDR3 spans 17 residues. The DNA for the CDR3 is TGTGCCAGCAGTAACCCCGGGCTAGCGGGTAGCACAGATACGCAGTATTTT. Its translation is CASSNPGLAGSTDTQYF.

The rearrangement uses TRBV24-1 and TRBJ2-2; 7 nucleotides line up with TRBD1. CDR3 size: 14 residues. Germline-derived CDR1 and CDR2 are KGHDR and SFDVKD. The V and J ends lost 7 bases and 5 bases, in that order; junction bases with no gene match: 6. The CDR3 DNA reads TGTGCCACCAGCGTCCAGGGGGTTACCGGGGAGCTGTTTTTT. Its protein is CATSVQGVTGELFF.

The rearrangement joins TRBV7-6 to TRBJ2-1; 9 bases are shared with TRBD2. Germline V lookup: CDR1 SGHVS, CDR2 FNYEAQ. CDR3 length: 14 amino acids. V was pared by 5 bases and J by 6 bases, with 5 bases of the junction left unmatched. The CDR3 loop is CASSPRRGGNEQFF. CDR3 coding DNA: TGTGCCAGCAGCCCTCGGCGGGGGGGCAATGAGCAGTTCTTC.

The rearrangement joins TRBV6-5 to TRBJ1-2; 7 bases line up with TRBD1. Losses at the gene ends were 0 bases for V and 4 bases for J; bases not matched to a gene: 5. The germline CDR1 and CDR2 sequences are MNHEY and SVGAGI. The CDR3 is 15 residues long. The chain's CDR3 is CASSYSGQVFYGYTF. As DNA, the CDR3 is TGTGCCAGCAGTTACTCAGGACAGGTTTTCTATGGCTACACCTTC.

The V and J genes are TRBV29-1 and TRBJ2-2, with 7 nucleotides matching TRBD2. V was clipped by 2 bases and J by 2 bases; unmatched bases: 8. Per germline, CDR1 SQVTM and CDR2 ANQGSEA. The CDR3 is made up of 16 amino acids. CDR3: CSVERGTGGNTGELFF. DNA of the CDR3: TGCAGCGTTGAAAGGGGTACGGGGGGTAACACCGGGGAGCTGTTTTTT.

The chain uses TRBV7-6 and TRBJ2-2; tentatively, D is TRBD2 (5 bases). V was pared by 5 bases and J by 6 bases, with 19 bases between. The CDR3 spans 16 residues. Germline loops: CDR1 SGHVS, CDR2 FNYEAQ. The CDR3 DNA reads as TGTGCCAGCAGCGAGGGAGTGGGGTCTAACGCCGGGGAGCTGTTTTTT. Its protein product is CASSEGVGSNAGELFF.

The J gene is TRBJ2-7, the V gene TRBV2; D is ambiguous. V dropped 7 bases and J dropped 4 bases, with 11 bases sitting between them. Germline CDR1 SNHLY, CDR2 FYNNEI. This CDR3 has 12 amino acids. For the CDR3, the DNA is TGTGCCAGCACCCCCAGGCCGTACGAGCAGTACTTC. This translates into CASTPRPYEQYF.

The chain combines TRBV5-1 with TRBJ1-5; D perhaps matches TRBD1 (5 bases). Trimming took 4 bases from V and 2 from J, leaving 13 bases between them. The CDR3 runs 15 residues. Germline loops: CDR1 SGHRS, CDR2 YFSETQ. The CDR3 sequence: CASSEGPGGNQPQHF. The CDR3 region has the DNA TGCGCCAGCAGCGAGGGACCGGGAGGCAATCAGCCCCAGCATTTT.

V usage is TRBV30 and J usage is TRBJ1-5, with TRBD1 matching over 8 bases. After removal of 4 bases from V and 2 bases from J, the junction contained 10 bases not matched to a gene. The CDR3 has 16 residues. CDR1 and CDR2 (germline): GTSNPN, SVGIG (reference sequence). CDR3 amino acids: CAWTLGAGGGNQPQHF. The CDR3 DNA is TGTGCCTGGACCTTAGGGGCAGGGGGCGGCAATCAGCCCCAGCATTTT.

The rearrangement joins TRBV4-3 to TRBJ2-3, with 8 positions matching TRBD2. Per germline, CDR1 LGHNA and CDR2 YSLEER. The CDR3 has 16 residues. V was clipped by 0 bases and J by 4 bases; unmatched bases: 6. The CDR3 loop is CASSQDTGTSSDTQYF. The CDR3 DNA sequence: TGCGCCAGCAGCCAAGACACCGGGACTAGTTCAGATACGCAGTATTTT.

Points on this clone: This specimen includes other DNA sequences encoding the same CDR3. This chain connects TRBV7-9 to TRBJ2-7; no reliable D call. The CDR3 length is 12 residues. The germline V gene has CDR1 SEHNR and CDR2 FQNEAQ (reference sequence). V lost 5 bases, J lost 3 bases, and 8 bases lay in between. CDR3 bases: TGTGCCAGCAGCCTAGACAACTACGAGCAGTACTTC. This encodes CASSLDNYEQYF.

In its sample, this clone was seen a few times. The chain is built from TRBV6-2 or TRBV6-3 and TRBJ2-5, with a weak D call TRBD1 (6 bases). With 6 bases removed from V and 4 bases from J, the gap between germline ends came to 15 bases. The germline V gene has CDR1 MNHEY and CDR2 SVGEGT. This CDR3 has 14 residues. CDR3 sequence reads: CASSLRGGRETQYF. Written as DNA, the CDR3 is TGTGCCAGCAGCCTCAGGGGCGGCCGAGAGACCCAGTACTTC.

This clone showed up just a few times. V and J are TRBV5-4 and TRBJ1-6; TRBD1 might be the D (5 bases). The CDR3 is 14 amino acids. Looked up from germline, CDR1 is SGHNT and CDR2 is YYREEE (reference sequence). V was cut by 4 bases and J by 9 bases, with 14 bases left in between. CDR3 region: CASSPDGGSSPLHF. CDR3 coding DNA: TGTGCCAGCAGCCCTGATGGGGGGAGTTCACCCCTCCACTTT.

This clone was counted a few times. V is TRBV27 and J is TRBJ1-1, with a possible D match to TRBD1 (6 bases). The CDR3 length is 14 residues. V was pared by 8 bases and J by 0 bases, with 13 bases between. In germline, CDR1 is MNHEY, CDR2 SMNVEV (reference sequence). The chain's CDR3 is CASGSGVLNTEAFF. The CDR3, as DNA: TGTGCCAGCGGTTCAGGGGTTTTGAACACTGAAGCTTTCTTT.

This chain links TRBV11-2 with TRBJ2-7, with 7 bases matching TRBD2. J gave up 7 bases and V 1 base, and 7 bases lay outside the gene matches. This CDR3 contains 14 residues. Germline CDR1 reads SGHAT; CDR2 reads FQNNGV. CDR3 residues: CASSLGGSLREQYF. The CDR3 coding sequence is TGTGCCAGCAGCTTAGGCGGGAGCCTACGTGAGCAGTACTTC.

CDR3 amino acids: CASGHSGVVSPLHF. Here the CDR3 DNA reads TGTGCCAGCGGTCATTCGGGGGTTGTTTCACCCCTCCACTTT. The V and J genes are TRBV5-6 and TRBJ1-6, with D possibly TRBD1 on 5 matching bases. V was shortened by 7 bases and J by 9 bases, with 17 bases between the two germline ends. Per the germline V gene, CDR1 is SGHDT and CDR2 is YYEEEE. The CDR3 totals 14 residues. Complete variable domain (other parts from reference TRBV5-6 and TRBJ1-6): DAGVTQSPTHLIKTRGQQVTLRCSPKSGHDTVSWYQQALGQGPQFIFQYYEEEERQRGNFPDRFSGHQFPNYSSELNVNALLLGDSALYLCASGHSGVVSPLHFGNGTRLTVT.

The chain carries TRBV29-1 and TRBJ2-2; 12 bases fit TRBD2. After removal of 1 base from V and 5 bases from J, the junction contained 2 bases not matched to a gene. Germline V gene data show CDR1 as SQVTM and CDR2 as ANQGSEA. The CDR3 loop spans 15 amino acids. CDR3: CSVEVLAGGTGELFF. As DNA, the CDR3 is TGCAGCGTTGAAGTACTAGCGGGGGGTACCGGGGAGCTGTTTTTT.

This clone was counted a single time. In DNA, the CDR3 is TGTGCCAGCAGTTTATCAAAGGGGGAAAAACTGTTTTTT. Protein product: CASSLSKGEKLFF. The chain joins TRBV27 to TRBJ1-4, with D perhaps TRBD1 (5 bases). The germline V gene has CDR1 MNHEY and CDR2 SMNVEV (reference sequence). CDR3 length equals 13 residues. The V end was cut by 0 bases, the J end by 8 bases, with 7 bases between. Filled out from reference TRBV27 and TRBJ1-4, the complete variable domain reads EAQVTQNPRYLITVTGKKLTVTCSQNMNHEYMSWYRQDPGLGLRQIYYSMNVEVTDKGDVPEGYKVSRKEKRNFPLILESPSPNQTSLYFCASSLSKGEKLFFGSGTQLSVL.

The rearrangement joins TRBV2 to TRBJ2-7, with TRBD2 identical over 10 bases. V lost 2 bases and J lost 3; bases outside the gene matches: 7. The germline V gene has CDR1 SNHLY and CDR2 FYNNEI. This CDR3 region has 16 residues. The CDR3 is CASSEQLAGKIYEQYF. The CDR3 DNA sequence: TGTGCCAGCAGTGAACAACTAGCGGGAAAGATCTACGAGCAGTACTTC. The variable domain in full, with the rest retrieved from reference TRBV2 and TRBJ2-7, is EPEVTQTPSHQVTQMGQEVILRCVPISNHLYFYWYRQILGQKVEFLVSFYNNEISEKSEIFDDQFSVERPDGSNFTLKIRSTKLEDSAMYFCASSEQLAGKIYEQYFGPGTRLTVT.

This chain links TRBV7-2 with TRBJ1-6; D gene ambiguous. The CDR3 loop spans 15 amino acids. V lost 1 base, J lost 8 bases, and 12 bases lay in between. Germline V gene sequence: CDR1 SGHTA, CDR2 FQGNSA. The CDR3 sequence: CASSLDPGPDSPLHF. The DNA of the CDR3 is TGTGCCAGCAGCTTAGATCCGGGTCCGGATTCACCCCTCCACTTT.

The rearrangement uses TRBV6-5 and TRBJ1-1; unclear D gene. Germline loops: CDR1 MNHEY, CDR2 SVGAGI. CDR3 size: 13 residues. Trimming shortened V by 8 bases and J by 0 bases, and 10 bases separated the two germline ends. CDR3 sequence reads: CASRLQMNTEAFF. The CDR3 DNA reads as TGTGCCAGCCGATTACAGATGAACACTGAAGCTTTCTTT.

The rearrangement links TRBV5-8 to TRBJ2-1; 9 bases fit TRBD2. There are 14 residues in the CDR3. J was trimmed by 4 bases and V by 10 bases; bases with no gene match: 9. Germline loops: CDR1 SGHTS, CDR2 YDEGEE. The CDR3: CASKRLAGYNEQFF. The CDR3 DNA is TGTGCCTCAAAGCGTCTAGCGGGATACAATGAGCAGTTCTTC.

The V call is TRBV3-1 (or the pseudogene TRBV3-2), the J call TRBJ2-3; no reliable D call. The germline V gene has CDR1 LGHDT and CDR2 YNNKEL (reference sequence). This CDR3 comprises 13 residues. The V gene lost 4 bases and the J gene lost 6 bases, with 11 bases spanning the gap. The CDR3: CASSPRGGDTQYF. As DNA, the CDR3 is TGTGCCAGCAGCCCCCGAGGTGGGGATACGCAGTATTTT.

J is TRBJ2-7 and V is TRBV7-2, with 7 bases that match TRBD1. This CDR3 has 15 amino acids. Germline V gives CDR1 SGHTA, CDR2 FQGNSA. The trim removed 5 bases at V and 2 bases at J, leaving 9 bases unmatched. The CDR3 coding sequence is TGTGCCAGCAGCCCCAACTGGGACAGTGCCTACGAGCAGTACTTC. Translating gives CASSPNWDSAYEQYF.

J is TRBJ1-1 and V is TRBV6-6, with 9 nucleotides matching TRBD1. V shed 6 bases, J shed 9 bases, and the junction held 8 bases outside the gene matches. Germline CDR1 and CDR2: MNHNY and SVGAGI (reference sequence). This CDR3 region has 13 residues. The CDR3 region has the DNA TGTGCCAGCAGATACGGACAGGGGTTTCAAGCTTTCTTT. As protein: CASRYGQGFQAFF.

V and J are TRBV19 and TRBJ2-2; 7 bases are shared with TRBD1. This CDR3 is built from 15 residues. Germline CDR1 reads LNHDA; CDR2 reads SQIVND (reference sequence). With V trimmed by 3 bases and J by 2 bases, 3 bases remained unmatched. Here the CDR3 reads CASSIGTENTGELFF. The CDR3 DNA reads TGTGCCAGTAGTATCGGGACAGAAAACACCGGGGAGCTGTTTTTT.

The chain joins TRBV9 to TRBJ2-3; the D gene is possibly TRBD2 (5 bases). V dropped 0 bases and J dropped 2 bases, with 13 bases sitting between them. CDR3 length equals 16 residues. Germline CDR1 and CDR2: SGDLS and YYNGEE. The CDR3 region is CASSVERTPYTDTQYF. The CDR3, as DNA: TGTGCCAGCAGCGTAGAGCGGACCCCCTACACAGATACGCAGTATTTT.

The J gene is TRBJ2-5, the V gene TRBV14; TRBD2 might be the D (6 bases). The CDR3 is made up of 15 amino acids. Germline V gene lookup returns CDR1 SGHDN and CDR2 FVKESK. Trimming removed 0 bases at V and 7 bases at J, with 15 bases between. The CDR3: CASSQDWGGEGTQYF. The CDR3 bases are TGTGCCAGCAGCCAAGACTGGGGCGGGGAAGGGACCCAGTACTTC.